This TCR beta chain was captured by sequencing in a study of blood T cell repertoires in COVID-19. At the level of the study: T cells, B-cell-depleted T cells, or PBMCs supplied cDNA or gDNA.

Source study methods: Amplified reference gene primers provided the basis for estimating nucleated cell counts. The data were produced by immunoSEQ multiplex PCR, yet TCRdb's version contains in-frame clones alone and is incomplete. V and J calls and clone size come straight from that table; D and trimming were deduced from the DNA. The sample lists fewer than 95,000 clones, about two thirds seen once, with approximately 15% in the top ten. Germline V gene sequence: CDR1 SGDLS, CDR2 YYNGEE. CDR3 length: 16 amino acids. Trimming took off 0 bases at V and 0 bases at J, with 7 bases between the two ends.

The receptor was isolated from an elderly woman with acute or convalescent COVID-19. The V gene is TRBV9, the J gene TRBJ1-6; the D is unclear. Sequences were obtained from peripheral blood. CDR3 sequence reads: CASSVGGSSYNSPLHF. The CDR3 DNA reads TGTGCCAGCAGCGTAGGCGGAAGCTCCTATAATTCACCCCTCCACTTT.